This paragraph reports one T cell receptor beta chain. The CDR3 covers 14 residues. Germline CDR1 SEHNR, CDR2 FQNEAQ (reference sequence). With V trimmed by 5 bases and J by 3 bases, 2 bases remained unmatched. The sample is drawn from a study of cytomegalovirus exposure and HLA in healthy donors. 60 Vbeta and 13 Jbeta primers were used in PCR. Produced via immunoSEQ multiplex PCR; TCRdb's table is partial and in-frame only. This table has approximately 190,000 clones, roughly 80% appearing once. Healthy people donating bone marrow made up the donors. Sequenced: PBMCs. This chain connects TRBV7-9 to TRBJ2-2; 8 nucleotides match TRBD1. This receptor was identified in a woman under 30 in good health and CMV-seronegative. The CDR3 bases are TGTGCCAGCAGCCCACAGGGGGACACCGGGGAGCTGTTTTTT. Protein: CASSPQGDTGELFF.